This T cell receptor (beta chain) was profiled in a study of T-cell memory formation after mild COVID-19. Study overall: The study found TCR clusters largely donor specific. Findings and caveats of the study: Shrinking CD4+ clones resided mostly in CM and EM, and CD8+ ones in EMRA. Among clones contracting day 15 to 85, CD4/CD8 was balanced, whereas later expanders leaned CD4+.

The ends were cut back, 2 bases at V and 5 bases at J, with 18 bases in the middle. The CDR3 length is 17 residues. Of note for this clonotype: What it binds is not known.

5'RACE primed from the constant segment yielded TCR alpha and TCR beta cDNA libraries bearing sample barcodes and UMIs. Via MiXCR, TCRdb re-called the 5' RACE reads, giving one row per CDR3 protein. The sample shows 450,000 to 650,000 distinct CDR3 sequences, approximately 18% of them seen only once. The receptor comes from an adult woman who had mild COVID-19 (a few samples of this study predate the infection). Cell type and time point are not known. V and J are TRBV23-1 and TRBJ1-4, with no clear D. TRBV23-1 is given ORF status, its function remaining uncertain. Sequencing used PBMCs or a T cell subset sorted from them (not recorded which). CDR3 DNA sequence: TGCGCCAGCAGTCAAAGCCAACTAGGAGTTCGGAATGAAAAACTGTTTTTT. Its translation is CASSQSQLGVRNEKLFF.